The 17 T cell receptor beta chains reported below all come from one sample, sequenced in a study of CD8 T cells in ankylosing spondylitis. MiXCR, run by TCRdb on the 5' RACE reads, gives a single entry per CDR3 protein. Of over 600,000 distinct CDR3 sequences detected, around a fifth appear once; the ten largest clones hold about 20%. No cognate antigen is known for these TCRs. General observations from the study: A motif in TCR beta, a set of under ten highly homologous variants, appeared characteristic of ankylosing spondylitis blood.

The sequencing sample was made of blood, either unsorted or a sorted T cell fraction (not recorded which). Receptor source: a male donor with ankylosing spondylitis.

The CDR3 here is CASSPWLVRYGQTQYF. CDR3 bases: TGTGCCAGCAGCCCGTGGTTGGTCAGGTACGGTCAGACCCAGTACTTC. This chain links TRBV7-8 with TRBJ2-5; no firm D call. Per the germline V gene, CDR1 is SGHVS and CDR2 is FQNEAQ. Between the trimmed V and J ends, which lost 5 bases and 6 bases, there was a span of 22 bases. This CDR3 is built from 16 residues.

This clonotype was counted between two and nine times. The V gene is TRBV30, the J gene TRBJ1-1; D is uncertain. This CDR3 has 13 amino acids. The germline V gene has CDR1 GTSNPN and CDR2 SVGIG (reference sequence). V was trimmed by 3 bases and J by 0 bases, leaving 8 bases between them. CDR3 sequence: CAWRSGLNTEAFF. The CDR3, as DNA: TGTGCCTGGAGGTCCGGACTGAACACTGAAGCTTTCTTT.

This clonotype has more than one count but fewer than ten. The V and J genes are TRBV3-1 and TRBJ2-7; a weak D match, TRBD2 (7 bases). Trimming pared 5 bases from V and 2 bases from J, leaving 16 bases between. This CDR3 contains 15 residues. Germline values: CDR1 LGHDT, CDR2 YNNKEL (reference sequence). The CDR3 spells CASSGKGGPTYEQYF. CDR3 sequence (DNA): TGTGCCAGCAGCGGAAAGGGGGGGCCCACCTACGAGCAGTACTTC.

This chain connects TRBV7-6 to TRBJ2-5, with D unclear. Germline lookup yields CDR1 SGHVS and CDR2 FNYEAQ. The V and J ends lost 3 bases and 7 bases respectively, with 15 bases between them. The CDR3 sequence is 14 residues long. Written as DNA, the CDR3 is TGTGCCAGCAGCTTCGGATCAAATATGGGGACCCAGTACTTC. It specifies CASSFGSNMGTQYF.

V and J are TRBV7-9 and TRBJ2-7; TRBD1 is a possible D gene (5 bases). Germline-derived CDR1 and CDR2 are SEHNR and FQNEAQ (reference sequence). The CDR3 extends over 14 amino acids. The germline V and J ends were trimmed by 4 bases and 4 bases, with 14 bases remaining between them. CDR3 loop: CASSSSGHSYEQYF. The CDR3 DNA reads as TGTGCCAGCAGCTCCTCCGGACACAGTTACGAGCAGTACTTC.

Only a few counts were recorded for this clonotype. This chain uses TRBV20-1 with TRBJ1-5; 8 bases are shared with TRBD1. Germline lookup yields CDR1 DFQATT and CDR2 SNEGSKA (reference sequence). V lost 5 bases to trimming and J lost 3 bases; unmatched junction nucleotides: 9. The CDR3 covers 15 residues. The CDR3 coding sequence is TGCAGTGCTTCCCCCCGACAGGGGTTCAATCAGCCCCAGCATTTT. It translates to CSASPRQGFNQPQHF.

The CDR3 DNA follows: TGCAGCGTTGATGCGGGGGAGGGGTCCTATGGCTACACCTTC. It specifies CSVDAGEGSYGYTF. This sequence joins TRBV29-1 and TRBJ1-2; D is perhaps TRBD1 (5 bases). Trimming stripped 3 bases from V and 4 bases from J, with 15 bases between. CDR1 SQVTM and CDR2 ANQGSEA come from the germline V gene. This CDR3 is built from 14 residues.

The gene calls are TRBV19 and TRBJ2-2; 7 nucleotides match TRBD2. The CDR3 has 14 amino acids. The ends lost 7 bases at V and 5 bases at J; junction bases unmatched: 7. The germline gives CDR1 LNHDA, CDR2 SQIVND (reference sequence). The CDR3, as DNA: TGTGCCAGTACCGGGCTAGCGGTAACCGGGGAGCTGTTTTTT. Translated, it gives CASTGLAVTGELFF.

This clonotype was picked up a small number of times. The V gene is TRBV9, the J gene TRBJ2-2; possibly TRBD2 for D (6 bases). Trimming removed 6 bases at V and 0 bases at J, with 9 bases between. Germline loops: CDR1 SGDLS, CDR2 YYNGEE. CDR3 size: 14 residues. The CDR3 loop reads CASTIAANTGELFF. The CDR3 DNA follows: TGTGCCAGCACGATAGCGGCGAACACCGGGGAGCTGTTTTTT.

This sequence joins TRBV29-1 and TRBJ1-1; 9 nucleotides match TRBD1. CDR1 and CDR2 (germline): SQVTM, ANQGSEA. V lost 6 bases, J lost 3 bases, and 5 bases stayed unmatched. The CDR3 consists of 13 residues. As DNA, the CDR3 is TGCAGCGTCATACAGGGGGCCCACACTGAAGCTTTCTTT. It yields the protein CSVIQGAHTEAFF.

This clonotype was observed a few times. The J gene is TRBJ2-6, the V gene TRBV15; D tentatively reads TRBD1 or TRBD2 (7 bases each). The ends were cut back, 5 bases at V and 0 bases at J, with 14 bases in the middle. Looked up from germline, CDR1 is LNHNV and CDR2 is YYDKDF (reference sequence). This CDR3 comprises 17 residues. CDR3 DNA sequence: TGTGCCACCAGCTCAGGGGGGGACGGCTCTGGGGCCAACGTCCTGACTTTC. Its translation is CATSSGGDGSGANVLTF.

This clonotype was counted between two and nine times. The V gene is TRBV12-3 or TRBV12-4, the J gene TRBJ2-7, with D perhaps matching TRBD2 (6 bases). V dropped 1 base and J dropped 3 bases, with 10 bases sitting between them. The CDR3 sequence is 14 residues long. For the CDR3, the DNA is TGTGCCAGCAGTTTAGGGGACTGGGACTACGAGCAGTACTTC. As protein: CASSLGDWDYEQYF.

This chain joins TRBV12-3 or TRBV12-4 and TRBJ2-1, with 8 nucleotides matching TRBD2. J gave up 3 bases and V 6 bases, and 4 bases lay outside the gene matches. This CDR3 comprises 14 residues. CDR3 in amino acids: CASRAGLDYNEQFF. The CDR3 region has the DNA TGTGCCAGCAGAGCGGGACTAGACTACAATGAGCAGTTCTTC.

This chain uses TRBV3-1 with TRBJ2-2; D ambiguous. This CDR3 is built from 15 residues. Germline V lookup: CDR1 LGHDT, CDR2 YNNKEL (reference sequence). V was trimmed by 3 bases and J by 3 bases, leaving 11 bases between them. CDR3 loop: CASSHASRHTGELFF. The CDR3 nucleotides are TGTGCCAGCAGCCATGCAAGCAGACACACCGGGGAGCTGTTTTTT.

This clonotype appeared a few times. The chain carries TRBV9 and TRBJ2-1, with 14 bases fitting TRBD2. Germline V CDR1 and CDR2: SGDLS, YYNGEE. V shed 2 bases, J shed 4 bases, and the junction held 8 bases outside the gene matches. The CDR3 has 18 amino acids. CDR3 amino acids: CASSVGLAGAHEYNEQFF. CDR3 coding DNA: TGTGCCAGCAGCGTGGGACTAGCGGGGGCCCACGAATACAATGAGCAGTTCTTC.

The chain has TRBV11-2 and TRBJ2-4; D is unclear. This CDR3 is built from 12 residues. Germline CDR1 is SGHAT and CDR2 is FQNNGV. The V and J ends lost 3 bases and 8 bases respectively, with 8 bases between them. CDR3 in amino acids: CASSFVSDIQYF. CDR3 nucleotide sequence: TGTGCCAGCAGCTTCGTAAGCGACATTCAGTACTTC. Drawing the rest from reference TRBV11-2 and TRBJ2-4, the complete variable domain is EAGVAQSPRYKIIEKRQSVAFWCNPISGHATLYWYQQILGQGPKLLIQFQNNGVVDDSQLPKDRFSAERLKGVDSTLKIQPAKLEDSAVYLCASSFVSDIQYFGAGTRLSVL.

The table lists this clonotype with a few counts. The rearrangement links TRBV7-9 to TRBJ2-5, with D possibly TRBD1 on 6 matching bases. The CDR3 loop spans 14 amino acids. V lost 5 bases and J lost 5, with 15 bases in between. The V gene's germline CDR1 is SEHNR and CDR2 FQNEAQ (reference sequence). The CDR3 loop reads CASSALQGTETQYF. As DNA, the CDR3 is TGTGCCAGCAGCGCTCTACAGGGTACGGAGACCCAGTACTTC.